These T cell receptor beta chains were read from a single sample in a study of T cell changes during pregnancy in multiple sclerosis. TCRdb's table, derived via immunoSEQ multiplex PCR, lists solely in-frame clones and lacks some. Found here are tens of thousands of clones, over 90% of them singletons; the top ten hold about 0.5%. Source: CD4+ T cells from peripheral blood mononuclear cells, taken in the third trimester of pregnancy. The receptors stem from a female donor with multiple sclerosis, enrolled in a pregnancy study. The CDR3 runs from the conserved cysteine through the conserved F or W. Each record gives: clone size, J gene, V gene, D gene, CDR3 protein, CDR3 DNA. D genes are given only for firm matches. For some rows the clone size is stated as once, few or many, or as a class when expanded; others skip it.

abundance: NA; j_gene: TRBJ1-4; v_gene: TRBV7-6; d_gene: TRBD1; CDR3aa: CASSPMPGQGNEKLFF; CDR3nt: TGTGCCAGCAGCCCGATGCCGGGACAGGGGAATGAAAAACTGTTTTTT
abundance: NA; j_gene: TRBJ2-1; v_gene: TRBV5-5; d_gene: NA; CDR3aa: CASTWGQGIGQFF; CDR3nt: TGTGCCAGCACATGGGGGCAAGGAATTGGGCAGTTCTTC
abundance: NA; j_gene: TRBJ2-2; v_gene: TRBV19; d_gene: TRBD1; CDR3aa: CASSYRGYTGELFF; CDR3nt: TGTGCCAGTAGTTACAGGGGATACACCGGGGAGCTGTTTTTT
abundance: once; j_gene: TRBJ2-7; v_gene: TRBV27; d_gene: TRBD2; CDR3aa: CASSPRPSGGFEQYF; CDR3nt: TGTGCCAGCAGTCCTAGACCTAGCGGGGGGTTCGAGCAGTACTTC
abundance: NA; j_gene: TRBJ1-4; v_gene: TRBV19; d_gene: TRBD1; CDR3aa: CASTDRGEKLFF; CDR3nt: TGTGCCAGTACCGACAGGGGTGAAAAACTGTTTTTT
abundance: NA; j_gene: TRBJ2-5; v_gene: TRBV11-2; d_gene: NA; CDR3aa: CASSLGGGVEETQYF; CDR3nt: TGTGCCAGCAGCTTAGGAGGGGGGGTCGAAGAGACCCAGTACTTC
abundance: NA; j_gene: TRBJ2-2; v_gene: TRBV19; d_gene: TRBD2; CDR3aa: CASSIRGDGTGELFF; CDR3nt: TGTGCCAGTAGTATTCGGGGGGACGGCACCGGGGAGCTGTTTTTT
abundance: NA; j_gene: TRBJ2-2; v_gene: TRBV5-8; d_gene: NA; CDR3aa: CASIPGGNDGELFF; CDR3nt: TGTGCCAGCATCCCAGGGGGGAATGACGGGGAGCTGTTTTTT
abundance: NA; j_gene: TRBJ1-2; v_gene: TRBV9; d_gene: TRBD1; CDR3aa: CASSVSRDRGYGYTF; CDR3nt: TGTGCCAGCTCTGTCTCACGGGACAGGGGATATGGCTACACCTTC
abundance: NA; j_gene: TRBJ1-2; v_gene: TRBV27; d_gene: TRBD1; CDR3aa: CASTRSGKGGNYGYTF; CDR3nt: TGTGCCAGCACTCGGTCAGGGAAAGGGGGCAACTATGGCTACACCTTC
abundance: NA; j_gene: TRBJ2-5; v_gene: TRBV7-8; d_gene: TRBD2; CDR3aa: CASSLGHSGDRTQYF; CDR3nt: TGTGCCAGCAGCTTAGGTCATAGCGGGGATCGGACCCAGTACTTC
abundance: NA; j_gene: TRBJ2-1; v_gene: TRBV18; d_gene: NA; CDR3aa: CASFSRGQFF; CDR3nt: TGTGCCAGCTTTTCTCGGGGTCAGTTCTTC
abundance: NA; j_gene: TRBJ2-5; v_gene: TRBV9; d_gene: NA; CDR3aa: CASSVGAEETQYF; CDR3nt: TGTGCCAGCAGCGTAGGGGCAGAAGAGACCCAGTACTTC
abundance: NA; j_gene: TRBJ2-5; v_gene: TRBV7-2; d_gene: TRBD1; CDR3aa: CASSSGQGVSETQYF; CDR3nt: TGTGCCAGCAGCTCCGGACAGGGGGTTTCCGAGACCCAGTACTTC
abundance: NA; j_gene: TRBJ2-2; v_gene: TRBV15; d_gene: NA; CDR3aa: CATSRDPILAGELFF; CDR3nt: TGTGCCACCAGCAGAGACCCTATACTAGCCGGGGAGCTGTTTTTT
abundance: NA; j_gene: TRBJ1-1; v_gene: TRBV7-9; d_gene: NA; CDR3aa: CASLSSPASVPGTEAFF; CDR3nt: TGTGCCAGCCTTAGCAGCCCTGCCTCTGTTCCTGGCACTGAAGCTTTCTTT
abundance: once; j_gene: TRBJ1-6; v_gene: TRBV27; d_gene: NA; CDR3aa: CASRGPNSPLHF; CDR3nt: TGTGCCAGCAGGGGGCCTAATTCACCCCTCCACTTT
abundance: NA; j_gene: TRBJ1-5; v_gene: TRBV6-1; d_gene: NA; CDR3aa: CASSEREEGELEKPQHF; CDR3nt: TGTGCCAGCAGTGAAAGGGAGGAGGGAGAATTGGAAAAGCCCCAGCATTTT
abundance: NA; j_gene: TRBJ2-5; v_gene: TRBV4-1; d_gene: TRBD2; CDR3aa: CASSQDPSGGETQYF; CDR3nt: TGCGCCAGCAGCCAAGATCCTAGCGGGGGAGAGACCCAGTACTTC
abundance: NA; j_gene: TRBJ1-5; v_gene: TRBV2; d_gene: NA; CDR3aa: CASSDRGGIQPQHF; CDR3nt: TGTGCCAGCAGTGACAGGGGAGGGATTCAGCCCCAGCATTTT
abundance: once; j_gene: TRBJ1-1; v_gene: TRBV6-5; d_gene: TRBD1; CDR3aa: CASSRIDRVTEAFF; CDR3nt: TGTGCCAGCAGTAGAATCGACAGGGTCACTGAAGCTTTCTTT
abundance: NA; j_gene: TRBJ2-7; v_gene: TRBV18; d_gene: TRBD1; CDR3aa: CASSPGQGFDEQYF; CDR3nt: TGTGCCAGCTCACCCGGACAGGGGTTCGACGAGCAGTACTTC
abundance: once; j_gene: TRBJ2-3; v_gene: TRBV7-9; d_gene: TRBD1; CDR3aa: CASSRVMGQGADTQYF; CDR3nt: TGTGCCAGCAGCCGTGTGATGGGACAGGGTGCAGATACGCAGTATTTT
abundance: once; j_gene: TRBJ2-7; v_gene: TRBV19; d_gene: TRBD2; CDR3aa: CATGGAGPYEQYF; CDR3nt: TGTGCCACCGGGGGGGCAGGGCCCTACGAGCAGTACTTC
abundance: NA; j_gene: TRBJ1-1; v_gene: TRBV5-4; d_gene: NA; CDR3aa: CASSLAGTLTKKAFF; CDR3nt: TGTGCCAGCAGCTTGGCCGGGACACTCACCAAAAAAGCTTTCTTT
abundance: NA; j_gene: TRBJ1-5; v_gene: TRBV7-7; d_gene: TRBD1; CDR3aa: CASSLTGEGNQPQHF; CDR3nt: TGTGCTAGCAGTCTCACAGGGGAGGGCAATCAGCCCCAGCATTTT
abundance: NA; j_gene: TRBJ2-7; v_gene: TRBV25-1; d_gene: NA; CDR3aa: CASSDRGLGLYEQYF; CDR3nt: TGTGCCAGCAGTGACAGGGGATTAGGCCTATACGAGCAGTACTTC
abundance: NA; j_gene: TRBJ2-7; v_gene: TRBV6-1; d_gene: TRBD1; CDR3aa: CASSVSGTVYEQYF; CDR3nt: TGTGCCAGCAGTGTTTCCGGGACAGTCTACGAGCAGTACTTC
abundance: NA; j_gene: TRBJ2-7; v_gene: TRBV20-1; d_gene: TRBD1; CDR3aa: CSARDRGEQYF; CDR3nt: TGCAGTGCTAGGGACAGGGGCGAGCAGTACTTC
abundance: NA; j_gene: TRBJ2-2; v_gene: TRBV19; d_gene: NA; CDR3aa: CASSISETGELFF; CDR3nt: TGTGCCAGTAGTATTAGTGAAACCGGGGAGCTGTTTTTT
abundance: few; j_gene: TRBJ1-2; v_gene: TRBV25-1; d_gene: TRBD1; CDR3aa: CASSVTGGNYGYTF; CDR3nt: TGTGCCAGCAGTGTCACAGGGGGTAACTATGGCTACACCTTC
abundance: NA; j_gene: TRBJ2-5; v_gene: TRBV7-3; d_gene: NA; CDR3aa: CASSLQSGGAAETQYF; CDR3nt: TGTGCCAGCAGCTTACAAAGTGGGGGGGCGGCGGAGACCCAGTACTTC
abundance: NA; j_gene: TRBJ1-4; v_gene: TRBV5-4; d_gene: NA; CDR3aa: CASSSAGATNEKLFF; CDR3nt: TGTGCCAGCAGCTCTGCCGGGGCAACTAATGAAAAACTGTTTTTT
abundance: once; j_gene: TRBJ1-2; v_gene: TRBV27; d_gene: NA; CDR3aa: CASSPAGGGYTF; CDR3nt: TGTGCCAGCAGCCCCGCGGGGGGTGGCTACACCTTC
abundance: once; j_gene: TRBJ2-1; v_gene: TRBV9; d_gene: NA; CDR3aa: CASSVPGVGQEQFF; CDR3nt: TGTGCCAGCAGCGTCCCCGGGGTAGGGCAAGAGCAGTTCTTC
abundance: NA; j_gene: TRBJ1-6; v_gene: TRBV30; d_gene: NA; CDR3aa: CAWSVEVALSPLHF; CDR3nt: TGTGCCTGGAGTGTAGAGGTGGCCCTCTCACCCCTCCACTTT
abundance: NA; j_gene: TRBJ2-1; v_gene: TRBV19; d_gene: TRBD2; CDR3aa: CASSRLAGGYNEQFF; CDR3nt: TGTGCCAGTAGTCGACTAGCGGGGGGGTACAATGAGCAGTTCTTC
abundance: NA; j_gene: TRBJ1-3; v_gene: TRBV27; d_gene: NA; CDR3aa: CASSLREGNTIYF; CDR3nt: TGTGCCAGCAGCCTCCGAGAGGGAAACACCATATATTTT
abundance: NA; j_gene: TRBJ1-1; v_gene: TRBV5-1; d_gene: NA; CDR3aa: CASSWGTNTEAFF; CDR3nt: TGCGCCAGCAGCTGGGGCACGAACACTGAAGCTTTCTTT
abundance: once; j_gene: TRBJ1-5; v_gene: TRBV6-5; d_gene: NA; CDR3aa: CASSEKSNQPQHF; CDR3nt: TGTGCCAGCAGTGAGAAAAGCAATCAGCCCCAGCATTTT
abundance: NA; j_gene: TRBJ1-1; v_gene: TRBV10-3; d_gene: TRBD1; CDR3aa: CAITLGQGINTEAFF; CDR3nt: TGTGCCATCACCCTGGGACAGGGGATAAACACTGAAGCTTTCTTT
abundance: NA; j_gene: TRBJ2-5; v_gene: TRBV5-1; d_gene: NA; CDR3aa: CASSLWGPQETQYF; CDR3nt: TGCGCCAGCAGCTTGTGGGGGCCCCAAGAGACCCAGTACTTC
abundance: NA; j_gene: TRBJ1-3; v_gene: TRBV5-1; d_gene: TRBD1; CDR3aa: CASSRDTGTGAGNTIYF; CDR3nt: TGCGCCAGCAGCCGCGACACCGGGACAGGGGCTGGAAACACCATATATTTT
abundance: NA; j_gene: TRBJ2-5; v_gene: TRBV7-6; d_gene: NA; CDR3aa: CASSLALVAGEETQYF; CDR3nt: TGTGCCAGCAGCTTAGCACTGGTCGCGGGTGAAGAGACCCAGTACTTC
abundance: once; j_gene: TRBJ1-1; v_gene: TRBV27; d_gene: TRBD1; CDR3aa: CASRRTGSADTEAFF; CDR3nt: TGTGCCAGCAGACGGACAGGGTCGGCGGACACTGAAGCTTTCTTT
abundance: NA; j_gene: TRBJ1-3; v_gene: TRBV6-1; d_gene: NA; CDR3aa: CASSVDTVVITIYF; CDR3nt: TGTGCCAGCAGTGTCGACACCGTAGTTATCACCATATATTTT
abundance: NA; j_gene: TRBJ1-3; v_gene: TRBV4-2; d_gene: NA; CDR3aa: CASSLGQTGSGNTIYF; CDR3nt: TGTGCCAGCAGCCTCGGACAGACGGGATCTGGAAACACCATATATTTT
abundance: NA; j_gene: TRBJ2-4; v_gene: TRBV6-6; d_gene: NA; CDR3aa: CASSYSLDYHIQYF; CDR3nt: TGTGCCAGCAGTTACTCCCTGGACTACCACATTCAGTACTTC
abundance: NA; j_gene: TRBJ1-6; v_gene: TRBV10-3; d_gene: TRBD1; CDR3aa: CATDRGGDNSPLHF; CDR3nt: TGTGCCACCGACAGGGGGGGAGATAATTCACCCCTCCACTTT
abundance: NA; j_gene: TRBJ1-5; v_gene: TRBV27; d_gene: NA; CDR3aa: CASSPGTLSNQPQHF; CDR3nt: TGTGCCAGCAGTCCAGGGACACTTAGCAATCAGCCCCAGCATTTT
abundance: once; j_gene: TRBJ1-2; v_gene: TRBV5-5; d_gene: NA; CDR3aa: CASSLEGQTYGYTF; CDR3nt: TGTGCCAGCAGCTTGGAGGGACAAACCTATGGCTACACCTTC
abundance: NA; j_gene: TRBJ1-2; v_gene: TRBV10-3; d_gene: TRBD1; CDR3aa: CAITDRDGGYTF; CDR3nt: TGTGCCATCACCGACAGGGACGGCGGCTACACCTTC
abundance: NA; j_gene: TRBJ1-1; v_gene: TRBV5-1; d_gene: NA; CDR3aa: CASSSLREGTEAFF; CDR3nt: TGCGCCAGCAGCTCCCTCAGGGAGGGAACTGAAGCTTTCTTT
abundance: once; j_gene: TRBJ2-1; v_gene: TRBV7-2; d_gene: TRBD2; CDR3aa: CASSSLVGGGPYNEQFF; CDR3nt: TGTGCCAGCAGCTCCCTGGTTGGCGGGGGACCGTACAATGAGCAGTTCTTC
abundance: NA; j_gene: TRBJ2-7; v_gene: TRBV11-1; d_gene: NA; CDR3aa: CASSARLGPQYF; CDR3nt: TGTGCCAGCAGCGCTCGACTAGGCCCACAGTACTTC
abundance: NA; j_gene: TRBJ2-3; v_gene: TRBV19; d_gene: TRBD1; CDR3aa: CASSIGQGWTDTQYF; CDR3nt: TGTGCCAGTAGTATAGGACAGGGGTGGACAGATACGCAGTATTTT
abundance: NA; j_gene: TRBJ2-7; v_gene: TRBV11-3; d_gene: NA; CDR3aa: CASSLDHGGRTYEQYF; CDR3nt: TGTGCCAGCAGCTTAGATCACGGGGGTCGAACCTACGAGCAGTACTTC
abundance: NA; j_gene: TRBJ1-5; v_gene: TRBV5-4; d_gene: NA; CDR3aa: CASSSGTKGPQHF; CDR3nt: TGTGCCAGCAGCTCCGGGACAAAGGGGCCCCAGCATTTT
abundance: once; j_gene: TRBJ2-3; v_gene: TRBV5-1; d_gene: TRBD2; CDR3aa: CASSHERGAGTDTQYF; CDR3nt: TGCGCCAGCAGCCATGAGCGGGGGGCAGGCACAGATACGCAGTATTTT